The 4 T cell receptor beta chains given below trace back to one sample, sequenced in a study of graft-versus-host responses after intestinal transplantation. Repertoires were generated with immunoSEQ multiplex PCR, while TCRdb's copy carries only in-frame clones and drops some. The sample lists approximately 60,000 clones; around nine tenths were seen once. The antigens of these receptors remain unknown. Source: unstimulated CD8+ T cells sorted from spleen or lymph node cells, taken before transplant. The receptors derive from a human donor who was the organ donor for an intestinal transplant.

The genes are TRBV7-6 and TRBJ2-7; the D gene is possibly TRBD1 (5 bases). The length of the CDR3 is 14 residues. Trimming removed 2 bases from V and 4 bases from J, with 12 bases in between. CDR1 SGHVS and CDR2 FNYEAQ come from the germline V gene. CDR3 nucleotides: TGTGCCAGCAGCTTAACCTCCAACAGGTACGAGCAGTACTTC. This sequence encodes CASSLTSNRYEQYF.

The chain uses TRBV5-4 and TRBJ1-4, with 9 bases aligning to TRBD1. Looked up from germline, CDR1 is SGHNT and CDR2 is YYREEE (reference sequence). V shed 4 bases, J shed 8 bases, and the junction held 6 bases outside the gene matches. The CDR3 consists of 14 residues. Here the CDR3 reads CASSIWDRDEKLFF. The DNA of the CDR3 is TGTGCCAGCAGCATCTGGGACAGGGACGAAAAACTGTTTTTT.

The rearrangement links TRBV27 to TRBJ2-7, with TRBD2 identical over 9 bases. Germline trimming cut 9 bases from V and 0 bases from J; bases unmatched to any gene: 3. The CDR3 spans 13 residues. The V gene's germline CDR1 is MNHEY and CDR2 SMNVEV (reference sequence). This chain's CDR3 is CASRLADSYEQYF. Written as DNA, the CDR3 is TGTGCCAGTCGACTAGCGGACTCCTACGAGCAGTACTTC.

The chain uses TRBV5-4 and TRBJ2-7; 8 bases line up with TRBD2. CDR3 length equals 14 residues. Germline V gene sequence: CDR1 SGHNT, CDR2 YYREEE (reference sequence). The V and J ends lost 0 bases and 4 bases, in that order; junction bases with no gene match: 3. CDR3 loop: CASSLGAGGYEQYF. Here the CDR3 DNA reads TGTGCCAGCAGCTTGGGGGCGGGAGGATACGAGCAGTACTTC. The variable domain in full, completed from reference TRBV5-4 and TRBJ2-7, reads ETGVTQSPTHLIKTRGQQVTLRCSSQSGHNTVSWYQQALGQGPQFIFQYYREEENGRGNFPPRFSGLQFPNYSSELNVNALELDDSALYLCASSLGAGGYEQYFGPGTRLTVT.